Listed below are T cell receptor delta chains from one sample, sequenced in a study of fetal and pediatric gammadelta thymocytes. TCRdb redid clone calling on the reads using CATT. Of hundreds of delta-chain clones listed, approximately 18% were seen once; the top ten hold roughly a sixth. The sequenced sample was non-Vgamma9Vdelta2 gamma-delta T cells from the thymus. Receptor source: a human fetus. CDR3s include the opening cysteine and the closing phenylalanine or tryptophan. D genes are given only for firm matches. Clone size is given for some rows only: seen once, a few or many times, or a class if the clone is expanded.

few	TRDV1	TRDD3	TRDJ2	CALGGSTGGYAWGAQLFF	TGTGCTCTTGGGGGAAGTACTGGGGGATACGCTTGGGGAGCACAACTCTTCTTT
large	TRDV2	TRDD3	TRDJ1	CACDTVLGETDKLIF	TGTGCCTGTGACACCGTACTGGGGGAAACCGATAAACTCATCTTT
large	TRDV3	TRDD3	TRDJ2	CALLGDTLTAQLFF	TGTGCCTTACTGGGGGATACTTTGACAGCACAACTCTTCTTT
large	TRDV2	TRDD3	TRDJ1	CACDTGGYADTDKLIF	TGTGCCTGTGACACTGGGGGATACGCGGACACCGATAAACTCATCTTT
large	TRDV1	TRDD3	TRDJ1	CALGGLRGIRGTDKLIF	TGTGCTCTTGGGGGACTACGGGGGATACGCGGGACCGATAAACTCATCTTT
large	TRDV1	.	TRDJ2	CALGEPFLGETAQLFF	TGTGCTCTTGGGGAACCCTTCCTGGGGGAGACAGCACAACTCTTCTTT
large	TRAV29/DV5	TRDD3	TRDJ2	CAASARLGDTAQLFF	TGTGCAGCAAGCGCCCGTCTGGGGGATACAGCACAACTCTTCTTT
medium-sized	TRDV3	TRDD3	TRDJ3	CASRTGGYWSSWDTRQMFF	TGTGCCTCTCGTACTGGGGGATATTGGAGCTCCTGGGACACCCGACAGATGTTTTTC
few	TRDV2	TRDD3	TRDJ3	CACDPTGGYSWDTRQMFF	TGTGCCTGTGACCCTACTGGGGGATACTCCTGGGACACCCGACAGATGTTTTTC
.	TRDV2	TRDD3	TRDJ3	CACDTGGYAWDTLQMFF	TGTGCCTGTGACACCGGGGGATACGCCTGGGACACCCTACAGATGTTTTTC
large	TRDV3	.	TRDJ3	CAFSCGDPSSWDTRQMFF	TGTGCCTTTTCTTGCGGGGATCCTAGCTCCTGGGACACCCGACAGATGTTTTTC
large	TRDV2	.	TRDJ3	CACDKNTSSWDTRQMFF	TGTGCCTGTGACAAAAATACTAGCTCCTGGGACACCCGACAGATGTTTTTC
large	TRDV2	TRDD3	TRDJ1	CACDTEGDTKYTDKLIF	TGTGCCTGTGACACCGAGGGGGATACTAAGTACACCGATAAACTCATCTTT